Listed below are T cell receptor beta chains from one sample, sequenced in a study of shared clonotypes between healthy human individuals. Libraries were prepared by immunoSEQ multiplex PCR; TCRdb keeps only in-frame clonotypes and omits some of them. The profile covers 2 million or so clones, with roughly 96% appearing a single time and 0.13% taken by the ten largest. The sample comprised naive CD4+ T cells sorted from blood. The receptors were gathered from a man between 18 and 29 years old in good health. CDR3s include the opening cysteine and the closing phenylalanine or tryptophan. Fields, in order: D gene, V gene, clone size, J gene, CDR3 DNA, CDR3 protein. D genes are given only for firm matches. Not every row has a clone size; where given, it reads once, few, many or a size class.

D: NA
V: TRBV10-3
size: NA
J: TRBJ1-1
DNA: TGTGCCATCAGGGACGGCTACACTGAAGCTTTCTTT
CDR3: CAIRDGYTEAFF

D: NA
V: TRBV6-1
size: NA
J: TRBJ1-6
DNA: TGTGCCAGCAGAGGGGAGGTGCGTTCACCCCTCCACTTT
CDR3: CASRGEVRSPLHF

D: TRBD2
V: TRBV7-9
size: NA
J: TRBJ2-1
DNA: TGTGCCAGCAGCTCTAGCGGGGTCTACAATGAGCAGTTCTTC
CDR3: CASSSSGVYNEQFF

D: NA
V: TRBV6-1
size: NA
J: TRBJ2-1
DNA: TGTGCCAGCAGTGAAGGATGGGGGGTTGGCTACAATGAGCAGTTCTTC
CDR3: CASSEGWGVGYNEQFF

D: NA
V: TRBV5-6
size: NA
J: TRBJ2-3
DNA: TGTGCCAGCAGTTCAGATCAGGGGAGCACAGATACGCAGTATTTT
CDR3: CASSSDQGSTDTQYF

D: TRBD1
V: TRBV5-1
size: few
J: TRBJ1-5
DNA: TGCGCCAGCAGCTTGGGACAGGGGGGTAAGAGCAATCAGCCCCAGCATTTT
CDR3: CASSLGQGGKSNQPQHF

D: TRBD1
V: TRBV5-1
size: NA
J: TRBJ2-7
DNA: TGCGCCAGCAGACGAGAAGGGACAGGGACTACCTACGAGCAGTACTTC
CDR3: CASRREGTGTTYEQYF

D: TRBD1
V: TRBV2
size: NA
J: TRBJ1-4
DNA: TGTGCCAGCAAAATTGACAGGGCAACTAATGAAAAACTGTTTTTT
CDR3: CASKIDRATNEKLFF

D: NA
V: TRBV29-1
size: NA
J: TRBJ1-2
DNA: TGCAGCGTTGAAACGGGGTTAGGCTATGGCTACACCTTC
CDR3: CSVETGLGYGYTF

D: TRBD2
V: TRBV25-1
size: NA
J: TRBJ2-5
DNA: TGTGCCAGCAGTGAATCCAGACTAGCGAATACCCAAGAGACCCAGTACTTC
CDR3: CASSESRLANTQETQYF

D: NA
V: TRBV18
size: NA
J: TRBJ2-7
DNA: TGTGCCAGCTCAGAGGCGGGCTCCTACGAGCAGTACTTC
CDR3: CASSEAGSYEQYF

D: TRBD2
V: TRBV18
size: NA
J: TRBJ2-3
DNA: TGTGCCAGCTCACCAGTACTAGCGGGAGGCCGCACAGATACGCAGTATTTT
CDR3: CASSPVLAGGRTDTQYF

D: NA
V: TRBV6-5
size: NA
J: TRBJ2-1
DNA: TGTGCCAGCAGGGTTAGCCTAGGGTACCCCAATGAGCAGTTCTTC
CDR3: CASRVSLGYPNEQFF

D: TRBD1
V: TRBV6-5
size: NA
J: TRBJ2-7
DNA: TGTGCCAGCACGGGTGGGGACAGGGACTCCTACGAGCAGTACTTC
CDR3: CASTGGDRDSYEQYF

D: NA
V: TRBV5-1
size: NA
J: TRBJ2-6
DNA: TGCGCCAGCAGCGCGGAATGGGGAAGCTCTGGGGCCAACGTCCTGACTTTC
CDR3: CASSAEWGSSGANVLTF

D: TRBD1
V: TRBV5-1
size: NA
J: TRBJ2-3
DNA: TGCGCCAGCAGCAGGGGACAGGGGGCAGATACGCAGTATTTT
CDR3: CASSRGQGADTQYF

D: TRBD1
V: TRBV19
size: NA
J: TRBJ2-3
DNA: TGTGCCAGTAGTGGGACAGGGGGAGACACAGATACGCAGTATTTT
CDR3: CASSGTGGDTDTQYF

D: NA
V: TRBV6-5
size: once
J: TRBJ2-3
DNA: TGTGCCAGCAGTTCCACCACAGATACGCAGTATTTT
CDR3: CASSSTTDTQYF

D: NA
V: TRBV9
size: NA
J: TRBJ2-5
DNA: TGTGCCAGCAGCGTAGGAACCCTTCAAGAGACCCAGTACTTC
CDR3: CASSVGTLQETQYF

D: NA
V: TRBV9
size: NA
J: TRBJ1-2
DNA: TGTGCCAGCGCCACAGGTCGCTATGGCTACACCTTC
CDR3: CASATGRYGYTF

D: TRBD2
V: TRBV7-2
size: few
J: TRBJ2-7
DNA: TGTGCCAGCAGCCCGGGACTAGCGGGAGACGAGCAGTACTTC
CDR3: CASSPGLAGDEQYF

D: NA
V: TRBV18
size: once
J: TRBJ1-5
DNA: TGTGCCAGCTCACCACCGACAGTACTTCAGCCCCAGCATTTT
CDR3: CASSPPTVLQPQHF

D: NA
V: TRBV7-9
size: NA
J: TRBJ1-2
DNA: TGTGCCAGCAGCGACACATCCGGGACGGACTATGGCTACACCTTC
CDR3: CASSDTSGTDYGYTF

D: TRBD1
V: TRBV5-4
size: NA
J: TRBJ2-5
DNA: TGTGCCAGCAGCACGACAGGGGGCGGGGAGACCCAGTACTTC
CDR3: CASSTTGGGETQYF

D: NA
V: TRBV11-3
size: once
J: TRBJ2-3
DNA: TGTGCCAGCAGCTCCGGGACGGGCACAGATACGCAGTATTTT
CDR3: CASSSGTGTDTQYF